This is a list of T cell receptor beta chains from one sample in a study of T cell changes during pregnancy in multiple sclerosis. Sequencing used immunoSEQ multiplex PCR; TCRdb keeps in-frame clones, though not all of them. The table includes 60,000 to 70,000 clones, around 90% detected once. Material: peripheral blood, obtained in the third trimester of pregnancy. The source of these receptors is a female donor in good health, enrolled as a control in a pregnancy study. Each CDR3 is given with its conserved first and last residue. Each record gives: clone size, V gene, J gene, D gene, CDR3 DNA, CDR3 protein. A D gene is named only where the DNA matches it firmly. For some rows the clone size is stated as once, few or many, or as a class when expanded; others skip it.

abundance: -
v_gene: TRBV7-8
j_gene: TRBJ1-4
d_gene: -
CDR3nt: TGTGCCAGCAGTCGCACGGGAGAAAAACTGTTTTTT
CDR3aa: CASSRTGEKLFF

abundance: -
v_gene: TRBV6-5
j_gene: TRBJ1-2
d_gene: -
CDR3nt: TGTGCCAGCAGCGACTCCGGTGGCTACACCTTC
CDR3aa: CASSDSGGYTF

abundance: -
v_gene: TRBV7-3
j_gene: TRBJ2-5
d_gene: -
CDR3nt: TGTGCCAGGGATCATAGAGGGACCCAGTACTTC
CDR3aa: CARDHRGTQYF

abundance: -
v_gene: TRBV7-2
j_gene: TRBJ2-2
d_gene: -
CDR3nt: TGTGCCAGCAGACGCCCGGGACAGAACACCGGGGAGCTGTTTTTT
CDR3aa: CASRRPGQNTGELFF

abundance: -
v_gene: TRBV13
j_gene: TRBJ1-1
d_gene: -
CDR3nt: TGTGCCAGCAGCCTAGGAGGTCAGGTTCGGGGGATGAACACTGAAGCTTTCTTT
CDR3aa: CASSLGGQVRGMNTEAFF

abundance: few
v_gene: TRBV2
j_gene: TRBJ1-5
d_gene: -
CDR3nt: TGTGCCAGCAGCAGAACCGGGACATCTCAGCCCCAGCATTTT
CDR3aa: CASSRTGTSQPQHF

abundance: -
v_gene: TRBV19
j_gene: TRBJ2-1
d_gene: TRBD2
CDR3nt: TGTGCCAGTAGAGAGACGGGGACTAGCAATGAGCAGTTCTTC
CDR3aa: CASRETGTSNEQFF

abundance: -
v_gene: TRBV5-6
j_gene: TRBJ1-2
d_gene: TRBD1
CDR3nt: TGTGCCAGCAGCTTGGGCCAACAGGGGGACTATGGCTACACCTTC
CDR3aa: CASSLGQQGDYGYTF

abundance: -
v_gene: TRBV2
j_gene: TRBJ2-5
d_gene: -
CDR3nt: TGTGCCAGCAGTCCACATGAGCCCAGTCGAGGTAGCCTAGGGACCCAGTACTTC
CDR3aa: CASSPHEPSRGSLGTQYF

abundance: -
v_gene: TRBV28
j_gene: TRBJ2-7
d_gene: -
CDR3nt: TGTGCCAGCATGGAAGGCGGAAACTACTACGAGCAGTACTTC
CDR3aa: CASMEGGNYYEQYF

abundance: once
v_gene: TRBV7-6
j_gene: TRBJ1-1
d_gene: -
CDR3nt: TGTGCCAGCAGCTTAGGGGACTCGGTGAACACTGAAGCTTTCTTT
CDR3aa: CASSLGDSVNTEAFF

abundance: -
v_gene: TRBV18
j_gene: TRBJ1-1
d_gene: -
CDR3nt: TGTGCCAGCTCACTTGTCGGTTTCGGGGACACTGAAGCTTTCTTT
CDR3aa: CASSLVGFGDTEAFF

abundance: -
v_gene: TRBV13
j_gene: TRBJ1-4
d_gene: TRBD1
CDR3nt: TGTGCCAGCAGCTCAGGGGGAGGTGAAAAACTGTTTTTT
CDR3aa: CASSSGGGEKLFF

abundance: -
v_gene: TRBV2
j_gene: TRBJ2-1
d_gene: -
CDR3nt: TGTGCCAGCAGCATGGAGGGGAGCTCCTACAATGAGCAGTTCTTC
CDR3aa: CASSMEGSSYNEQFF

abundance: -
v_gene: TRBV13
j_gene: TRBJ2-7
d_gene: TRBD1
CDR3nt: TGTGCCAGCAGCTCTTCCGGGACAGGGGTCGCCTACGAGCAGTACTTC
CDR3aa: CASSSSGTGVAYEQYF

abundance: -
v_gene: TRBV5-5
j_gene: TRBJ1-4
d_gene: -
CDR3nt: TGTGCCACCCCTCACAGGGAAATTAATGAAAAACTGTTTTTT
CDR3aa: CATPHREINEKLFF

abundance: -
v_gene: TRBV2
j_gene: TRBJ1-2
d_gene: -
CDR3nt: TGTGCCAGCAGGCACTTTGAGGAAAAAGCTAACTATGGCTACACCTTC
CDR3aa: CASRHFEEKANYGYTF

abundance: -
v_gene: TRBV7-2
j_gene: TRBJ2-1
d_gene: -
CDR3nt: TGTGCCAGCAGGTCTTTCTCCTACAATGAGCAGTTCTTC
CDR3aa: CASRSFSYNEQFF

abundance: -
v_gene: TRBV7-9
j_gene: TRBJ1-4
d_gene: -
CDR3nt: TGTGCCAGCAGCTTAGTAGTACCTAATAATGAAAAACTGTTTTTT
CDR3aa: CASSLVVPNNEKLFF

abundance: -
v_gene: TRBV15
j_gene: TRBJ2-3
d_gene: -
CDR3nt: TGTGCCACCACGGGAGGCACAGATACGCAGTATTTT
CDR3aa: CATTGGTDTQYF

abundance: -
v_gene: TRBV19
j_gene: TRBJ1-1
d_gene: TRBD1
CDR3nt: TGTGCCAGTAGTAACCAGGGGGGCACTGAAGCTTTCTTT
CDR3aa: CASSNQGGTEAFF

abundance: -
v_gene: TRBV27
j_gene: TRBJ2-7
d_gene: TRBD2
CDR3nt: TGTGCCAGCAGTTTGAGAATAGCGGGGCCCTACGAGCAGTACTTC
CDR3aa: CASSLRIAGPYEQYF

abundance: once
v_gene: TRBV7-3
j_gene: TRBJ2-5
d_gene: TRBD1
CDR3nt: TGTGCCAGCAGCTTTAGAAACACCCCAGGGGGCCGCCTCCAAGAGACCCAGTACTTC
CDR3aa: CASSFRNTPGGRLQETQYF

abundance: -
v_gene: TRBV6-1
j_gene: TRBJ1-2
d_gene: TRBD1
CDR3nt: TGTGCCAGCAATACCGGGACAGACTATGGCTACACCTTC
CDR3aa: CASNTGTDYGYTF

abundance: -
v_gene: TRBV7-8
j_gene: TRBJ2-7
d_gene: TRBD1
CDR3nt: TGTGCCAGCAGCTTAGGGCCCTCCAAGGGGGCGGACTACGAGCAGTACTTC
CDR3aa: CASSLGPSKGADYEQYF

abundance: once
v_gene: TRBV7-3
j_gene: TRBJ2-1
d_gene: TRBD1
CDR3nt: TGTGCCAGCAGCTTAATGGGACAGAATAATGAGCAGTTCTTC
CDR3aa: CASSLMGQNNEQFF

abundance: -
v_gene: TRBV30
j_gene: TRBJ2-7
d_gene: TRBD2
CDR3nt: TGTGCCTGGAGTGGCGGGAGCTCCTACGAGCAGTACTTC
CDR3aa: CAWSGGSSYEQYF

abundance: -
v_gene: TRBV11-3
j_gene: TRBJ1-5
d_gene: -
CDR3nt: TGTGCCAGCAGCTCACAGGGATATCAGCCCCAGCATTTT
CDR3aa: CASSSQGYQPQHF

abundance: once
v_gene: TRBV5-8
j_gene: TRBJ2-6
d_gene: -
CDR3nt: TGTGCCAGCAGCCCATCGCGGCAGGGTAGTGGGGCCAACGTCCTGACTTTC
CDR3aa: CASSPSRQGSGANVLTF